The clone carrying this T cell receptor beta chain was detected many times. Arm-PCR of CDR3 regions and iRepertoire HTBI primers were the basis on which TCR beta libraries were built. MiXCR, run by TCRdb on the multiplex PCR reads, gives a single entry per CDR3 protein. Here the sample spans 350,000 to 400,000 distinct CDR3 sequences, roughly 16% being singletons. Germline CDR1 SQVTM, CDR2 ANQGSEA. The CDR3 runs to 15 residues. The ends lost 4 bases at V and 0 bases at J; junction bases unmatched: 9. Time point: newly diagnosed GD, antithyroid drugs for less than 3 months. The TCR library was made from RNA extracted from PBMCs. This record comes from a study of regulatory T cells in long-lasting Graves disease. The same sample was also used in a study of T cells in Graves' hyperthyroidism and ophthalmopathy. Per that paper: Ophthalmopathy cases were set apart from stable hyperthyroidism by a 13 V-J model.

The chain uses TRBV29-1 and TRBJ2-7; TRBD1 aligns across 7 bases. This specimen was peripheral blood mononuclear cells (PBMCs), taken at new diagnosis, from a patient treated with antithyroid drugs. The origin of this receptor is a woman between 18 and 30 years old with Graves disease. The CDR3 sequence: CSVAAPDRDSYEQYF. CDR3 nucleotide sequence: TGCAGCGTTGCCGCTCCAGACAGGGACTCCTACGAGCAGTACTTC.